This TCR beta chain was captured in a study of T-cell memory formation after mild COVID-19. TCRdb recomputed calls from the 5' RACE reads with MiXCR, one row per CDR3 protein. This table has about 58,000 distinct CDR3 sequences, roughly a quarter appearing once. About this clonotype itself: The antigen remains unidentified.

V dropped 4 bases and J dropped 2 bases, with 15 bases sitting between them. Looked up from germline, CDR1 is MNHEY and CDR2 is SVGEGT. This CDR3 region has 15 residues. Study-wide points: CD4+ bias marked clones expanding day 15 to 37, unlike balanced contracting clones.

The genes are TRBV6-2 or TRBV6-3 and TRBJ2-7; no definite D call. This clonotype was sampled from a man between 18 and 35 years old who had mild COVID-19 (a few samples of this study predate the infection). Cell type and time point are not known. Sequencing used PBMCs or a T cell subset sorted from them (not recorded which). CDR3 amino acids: CASSLRAAITYEQYV. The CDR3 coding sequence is TGTGCCAGCAGTTTACGGGCAGCGATTACCTACGAGCAGTACGTC.